These 20 T cell receptor beta chains were sequenced from one sample in a study of radiotherapy plus CTLA-4 blockade in lung cancer. Sequencing used immunoSEQ multiplex PCR; TCRdb keeps in-frame clones, though not all of them. This sample has approximately 40,000 clones, with 86% found just once. The sample consisted of peripheral blood, taken from a patient treated with radiotherapy plus ipilimumab. These receptors were taken from a human donor with non-small cell lung cancer whose response to radiotherapy plus ipilimumab could not be evaluated.

The gene calls are TRBV28 and TRBJ2-2, with TRBD2 as a possible D gene (6 bases). Germline CDR1 MDHEN, CDR2 SYDVKM. The CDR3 length is 14 residues. Between the trimmed V and J ends, which lost 7 bases and 2 bases, there was a span of 11 bases. The CDR3 sequence: CASKGGTNTGELFF. For the CDR3, the DNA is TGTGCCAGCAAGGGAGGTACTAACACCGGGGAGCTGTTTTTT.

This rearrangement joins TRBV7-9 to TRBJ2-7, with 15 bases aligning to TRBD2. Germline V CDR1 and CDR2: SEHNR, FQNEAQ (reference sequence). This CDR3 is 19 amino acids long. V lost 0 bases and J lost 0; bases outside the gene matches: 6. CDR3 region: CASSLAMGLAGGSSYEQYF. CDR3 sequence (DNA): TGTGCCAGCAGCTTAGCGATGGGACTAGCGGGGGGCAGCTCCTACGAGCAGTACTTC.

The V gene is TRBV10-2, the J gene TRBJ2-7; D remains unclear. The CDR3 totals 13 residues. Trimming cost V 4 bases and J 9 bases, with 16 bases left between them. In germline, CDR1 is WSHSY, CDR2 SAAADI. The CDR3 nucleotides read TGCGCCAGCAGTGGGTTTCGATTCCCAGGGCAGTACTTC. Protein product: CASSGFRFPGQYF.

The genes are TRBV19 and TRBJ1-5, with D perhaps matching TRBD1 (5 bases). The length of the CDR3 is 15 residues. Trimming cost V 6 bases and J 0 bases, with 12 bases left between them. Germline-derived CDR1 and CDR2 are LNHDA and SQIVND (reference sequence). The CDR3 bases are TGTGCCAGTAGAGCTGACAGCTATAGCAATCAGCCCCAGCATTTT. The encoded protein is CASRADSYSNQPQHF.

The chain combines TRBV10-2 with TRBJ2-2; TRBD2 is a possible D gene (7 bases). There are 16 residues in the CDR3. Looked up from germline, CDR1 is WSHSY and CDR2 is SAAADI. Trimming left V 4 bases short and J 4 bases short, with 16 bases between. CDR3 bases: TGCGCCAGCAGTGGAGGGGGGGGTGGTAGCACCGGGGAGCTGTTTTTT. Translating gives CASSGGGGGSTGELFF.

This chain connects TRBV4-3 to TRBJ1-1; TRBD1 is a possible D gene (6 bases). The CDR3 extends over 14 amino acids. Germline V gene sequence: CDR1 LGHNA, CDR2 YSLEER. V was shortened by 2 bases and J by 4 bases, with 11 bases between the two germline ends. The CDR3 loop is CASSQLTGSTEAFF. The DNA of the CDR3 is TGCGCCAGCAGCCAACTCACAGGGAGCACTGAAGCTTTCTTT.

V is TRBV2 and J is TRBJ1-2; 8 nucleotides match TRBD1. V trimming: 5 bases; J trimming: 5 bases; junction bases outside the gene matches: 10. Germline loops: CDR1 SNHLY, CDR2 FYNNEI. The CDR3 contains 15 residues. CDR3 protein: CASSQDRVGRYGYTF. CDR3 DNA sequence: TGTGCCAGCAGTCAGGACAGGGTGGGGAGGTATGGCTACACCTTC.

The V call is TRBV27, the J call TRBJ2-1; 8 bases agree with TRBD2. This CDR3 has 16 amino acids. Germline V lookup: CDR1 MNHEY, CDR2 SMNVEV (reference sequence). The V gene end was trimmed by 3 bases and the J gene end by 2 bases; junction bases not matched to a gene: 6. This CDR3 reads CASSLGTRATYNEQFF. CDR3 bases: TGTGCCAGCAGTTTGGGGACTAGGGCTACCTACAATGAGCAGTTCTTC.

The CDR3 is CASSESKGRETQYF. The CDR3 region has the DNA TGTGCCAGCAGTGAATCGAAGGGGAGGGAGACCCAGTACTTC. The J gene is TRBJ2-5, the V gene TRBV6-1, with a weak D call TRBD2 (6 bases). The CDR3 covers 14 residues. V was cut by 2 bases and J by 5 bases, with 12 bases left in between. Germline V lookup: CDR1 MNHNS, CDR2 SASEGT.

The chain employs TRBV7-2 and TRBJ1-1; no firm D call. Germline V gene sequence: CDR1 SGHTA, CDR2 FQGNSA. The CDR3 sequence is 13 residues long. V was clipped by 7 bases and J by 2 bases, with 11 bases between them. For the CDR3, the DNA is TGTGCCAGCAACCCCCAGATAAACACTGAAGCTTTCTTT. This translates into CASNPQINTEAFF.

The chain has TRBV11-2 and TRBJ2-1; 8 bases line up with TRBD1. CDR1 is SGHAT and CDR2 is FQNNGV in the germline V gene. The CDR3 extends over 15 amino acids. The ends lost 0 bases at V and 6 bases at J; junction bases unmatched: 4. The DNA for the CDR3 is TGTGCCAGCAGCTTAGACGGACAGGGCTTCAATGAGCAGTTCTTC. This gives the protein CASSLDGQGFNEQFF.

The chain combines TRBV15 with TRBJ1-5; D ambiguous. From germline, CDR1 is LNHNV and CDR2 YYDKDF (reference sequence). This CDR3 contains 14 residues. The germline V and J ends were trimmed by 5 bases and 0 bases, with 8 bases remaining between them. The CDR3 DNA sequence: TGTGCCACCAGCCCCGGGGATAGCAATCAGCCCCAGCATTTT. Amino acid sequence: CATSPGDSNQPQHF. Drawing the rest from reference TRBV15 and TRBJ1-5, the complete variable domain is DAMVIQNPRYQVTQFGKPVTLSCSQTLNHNVMYWYQQKSSQAPKLLFHYYDKDFNNEADTPDNFQSRRPNTSFCFLDIRSPGLGDTAMYLCATSPGDSNQPQHFGDGTRLSIL.

This clone was seen just once. The chain carries TRBV27 and TRBJ2-1; D gene unclear. The germline V and J ends were trimmed by 4 bases and 5 bases, with 6 bases remaining between them. The length of the CDR3 is 12 residues. CDR1 is MNHEY, CDR2 SMNVEV, per germline (reference sequence). CDR3 sequence reads: CASSYQDNEQFF. CDR3 sequence (DNA): TGTGCCAGCAGTTATCAGGACAATGAGCAGTTCTTC.

The gene calls are TRBV7-9 and TRBJ1-5; 10 positions match TRBD1. The germline CDR1 and CDR2 sequences are SEHNR and FQNEAQ (reference sequence). The CDR3 totals 16 residues. V gave up 5 bases and J gave up 0 bases; unmatched junction bases: 4. In DNA, the CDR3 is TGTGCCAGCAGCCCAGGACAGGGGGATAGCAATCAGCCCCAGCATTTT. Translating gives CASSPGQGDSNQPQHF.

The CDR3 region has the DNA TGTGCCAGCTCCAGACAGGGGTTGAGCGAGCAGTACTTC. Residues: CASSRQGLSEQYF. The chain uses TRBV25-1 and TRBJ2-7, with 8 nucleotides matching TRBD1. Unmatched junction bases numbered 9, after V lost 8 bases and J lost 6 bases. Germline CDR1 and CDR2: MGHDK and SYGVNS. The CDR3 runs to 13 residues.

The chain has TRBV7-9 and TRBJ1-6; 10 bases match TRBD1. Germline V lookup: CDR1 SEHNR, CDR2 FQNEAQ (reference sequence). There are 17 residues in the CDR3. Trimming at V came to 5 bases and at J to 10 bases, leaving 14 bases not matched to a gene. The DNA for the CDR3 is TGTGCCAGCAGCCATGCCCCCGGGACAGGGGTAAGCTCACCCCTCCACTTT. Amino acid sequence: CASSHAPGTGVSSPLHF.

The V gene is TRBV5-4, the J gene TRBJ2-7; 7 nucleotides align to TRBD1. Per the germline V gene, CDR1 is SGHNT and CDR2 is YYREEE (reference sequence). Trimming at V came to 0 bases and at J to 6 bases, leaving 6 bases not matched to a gene. The CDR3 is 14 residues long. The DNA for the CDR3 is TGTGCCAGCAGCTTGGTAGGGGGCAACGGCGAGCAGTACTTC. Its protein is CASSLVGGNGEQYF.

The chain recombines TRBV6-1 with TRBJ2-5; D remains ambiguous. The J call may be in error: the DNA end matches TRBJ2-7 better. This CDR3 has 15 residues. The germline V gene has CDR1 MNHNS and CDR2 SASEGT. CDR3 sequence reads: CASRASGHPSYEQYF. CDR3 coding DNA: TGTGCCAGCAGGGCGAGTGGGCACCCCTCCTACGAGCAGTACTTC.

The chain employs TRBV7-9 and TRBJ1-1, with 9 bases that match TRBD1. Trimming took 5 bases from V and 2 from J; bases not matched to a gene: 12. The CDR3 is 17 residues long. The germline gives CDR1 SEHNR, CDR2 FQNEAQ (reference sequence). CDR3: CASSPLTRQGVNTEAFF. The CDR3 nucleotides are TGTGCCAGCAGCCCCCTAACGAGACAGGGGGTTAACACTGAAGCTTTCTTT.

This chain joins TRBV19 and TRBJ1-2; 9 bases are shared with TRBD1. V gave up 6 bases and J gave up 7 bases; unmatched junction bases: 12. Germline CDR1 reads LNHDA; CDR2 reads SQIVND (reference sequence). This CDR3 region has 15 residues. The CDR3 region has the DNA TGTGCCAGTAGACGACTACAGGGGGCGATGGGTGGCTACACCTTC. This sequence encodes CASRRLQGAMGGYTF.